A selection of T cell receptor beta chains follows, all from one sample in a study of shared T cell receptors in the human thymus. Profiling relied on immunoSEQ multiplex PCR, and the TCRdb table lists in-frame clones only, not all of them. This sample has almost 550,000 clones, with more than 75% found just once. This sample was also put to use in a study of human thymus T cells.

Sequenced material: thymocytes. These receptors originate from a boy in the first two years of life with a congenital heart defect. CDR3s include the opening cysteine and the closing phenylalanine or tryptophan. A D gene is named only where the DNA matches it firmly. Clone size is shown for a subset of rows, as once, few, many or a class of expanded clone.

>.|.|TRBJ1-3|TRBV28
CASSLTAGPHSGNTIYF
TGTGCCAGCAGTTTGACAGCCGGCCCCCACTCTGGAAACACCATATATTTT
>.|TRBD2|TRBJ2-1|TRBV7-9
CASSLAAFSSGKDNEQFF
TGTGCCAGCAGCTTAGCTGCCTTTTCTAGCGGGAAAGACAATGAGCAGTTCTTC
>.|TRBD2|TRBJ2-1|TRBV7-3
CASSLSGREANNEQFF
TGTGCCAGCAGCTTATCGGGGCGGGAGGCCAACAATGAGCAGTTCTTC
>.|.|TRBJ1-1|TRBV4-2
CASSLTPFSRWNTEAFF
TGTGCCAGCAGCCTTACACCTTTCAGTCGCTGGAACACTGAAGCTTTCTTT
>.|TRBD2|TRBJ2-3|TRBV14
CASSQKSGRADTQYF
TGTGCCAGCAGCCAGAAGAGCGGGAGGGCAGATACGCAGTATTTT
>.|.|TRBJ2-5|TRBV29-1
CSVRDIEKEEQYF
TGCAGCGTCCGGGACATCGAAAAGGAGGAGCAGTACTTC
>once|.|TRBJ1-1|TRBV30
CAWGRADNEAFF
TGTGCCTGGGGTAGGGCGGACAATGAAGCTTTCTTT
>.|TRBD1|TRBJ2-2|TRBV4-3
CASSHPYRGWTGGTGELFF
TGCGCCAGCAGCCATCCCTATCGGGGGTGGACAGGGGGGACCGGGGAGCTGTTTTTT
>few|TRBD1|TRBJ2-2|TRBV18
CASSDTGTDNTGELFF
TGTGCCAGCTCAGATACCGGGACAGATAACACCGGGGAGCTGTTTTTT
>.|TRBD2|TRBJ2-3|TRBV7-2
CASSLVPGGDPDTQYF
TGTGCCAGCAGCTTAGTCCCGGGAGGGGACCCAGATACGCAGTATTTT
>.|.|TRBJ2-2|TRBV5-8
CASSPRELFF
TGTGCCAGCAGCCCCAGGGAGCTGTTTTTT
>.|.|TRBJ1-2|TRBV6-1
CASSGGRVGNYGYTF
TGTGCCAGCAGTGGGGGCAGGGTCGGGAACTATGGCTACACCTTC
>.|.|TRBJ2-7|TRBV2
CASSVQSREYF
TGTGCCAGCAGTGTACAGTCTCGGGAATACTTC
>.|.|TRBJ1-5|TRBV19
CASNGPGQPQHF
TGTGCCAGTAACGGCCCCGGGCAGCCCCAGCATTTT
>.|TRBD1|TRBJ1-5|TRBV6-1
CASSEMGQVPSGGNQPQHF
TGTGCCAGCAGTGAGATGGGACAGGTCCCATCGGGTGGTAATCAGCCCCAGCATTTT
>few|TRBD2|TRBJ2-1|TRBV5-1
CASLPGDGRASGGEQFF
TGCGCCAGCCTTCCGGGGGACGGGAGGGCCTCTGGGGGTGAGCAGTTCTTC
>.|TRBD2|TRBJ2-3|TRBV5-1
CASSPGTSDTDTQYF
TGCGCCAGCAGCCCCGGGACTAGCGACACAGATACGCAGTATTTT
>.|.|TRBJ2-7|TRBV11-2
CASSLEKREWAYEQYF
TGTGCCAGCAGCTTAGAAAAGAGGGAGTGGGCCTACGAGCAGTACTTC
>.|TRBD1|TRBJ1-2|TRBV5-1
CASSARDSTYGYTF
TGCGCCAGCAGCGCCCGGGACAGTACCTATGGCTACACCTTC
>.|.|TRBJ2-1|TRBV5-1
CASSPLPNEQFF
TGCGCCAGCAGCCCCCTCCCCAATGAGCAGTTCTTC
>.|.|TRBJ1-2|TRBV5-6
CASSLGGGYYGYTF
TGTGCCAGCAGCTTGGGGGGGGGCTACTATGGCTACACCTTC
>.|.|TRBJ2-7|TRBV27
CASSHRDGGSYEQYF
TGTGCCAGCAGTCACCGGGACGGGGGCTCCTACGAGCAGTACTTC
>.|TRBD2|TRBJ2-1|TRBV2
CASVAGGPNNEQFF
TGTGCCAGCGTAGCGGGAGGGCCCAACAATGAGCAGTTCTTC
>few|.|TRBJ2-7|TRBV5-1
CASSSKTGAYEQYF
TGCGCCAGCAGCTCCAAGACAGGTGCCTACGAGCAGTACTTC
>.|.|TRBJ2-2|TRBV4-3
CASSQGDGNGGEVAGELFF
TGCGCCAGCAGCCAAGGGGACGGTAATGGGGGCGAGGTTGCCGGGGAGCTGTTTTTT
>few|TRBD2|TRBJ2-7|TRBV5-8
CASRGEYGGRAPVEQYF
TGTGCCAGCAGAGGGGAATACGGCGGGAGGGCCCCAGTCGAGCAGTACTTC
>once|TRBD1|TRBJ2-7|TRBV9
CASSVTGDTYEQYF
TGTGCCAGCAGCGTGACAGGGGATACCTACGAGCAGTACTTC
>.|.|TRBJ2-7|TRBV4-3
CASSPGGLPRGQYF
TGCGCCAGCAGCCCGGGGGGCCTGCCACGCGGGCAGTACTTC
>once|TRBD2|TRBJ2-7|TRBV6-1
CASSRGGQRGYEQYF
TGTGCCAGCAGTCGGGGGGGCCAGCGGGGCTACGAGCAGTACTTC
>.|TRBD2|TRBJ2-1|TRBV29-1
CSVEVRDLTSGSHNEQFF
TGCAGCGTTGAGGTAAGGGATCTAACTAGCGGGAGTCACAATGAGCAGTTCTTC
>.|.|TRBJ1-2|TRBV18
CASSPENNRGYTF
TGTGCCAGCTCACCAGAGAATAACCGGGGCTACACCTTC
>.|TRBD2|TRBJ2-3|TRBV4-2
CASSQVGRLAGVTDTQYF
TGTGCCAGCAGCCAAGTTGGAAGGCTAGCGGGAGTGACAGATACGCAGTATTTT
>.|TRBD2|TRBJ2-7|TRBV5-6
CASSLGKREGRDEQYF
TGTGCCAGCAGCTTGGGAAAGCGGGAGGGCCGCGACGAGCAGTACTTC
>few|TRBD2|TRBJ2-5|TRBV11-3
CASSSRLAGGETQYF
TGTGCCAGCAGCTCTAGACTAGCGGGAGGAGAGACCCAGTACTTC
>.|.|TRBJ2-7|TRBV27
CASRARTVPYEQYF
TGTGCCAGCAGGGCTAGGACAGTACCCTACGAGCAGTACTTC
>.|TRBD1|TRBJ1-2|TRBV28
CASSTHARGTGSLGMRYTF
TGTGCCAGCAGTACCCACGCCCGCGGGACAGGGAGCTTGGGTATGCGCTACACCTTC
>.|TRBD2|TRBJ2-2|TRBV18
CASSPAGGTGELFF
TGTGCCAGCTCCCCCGCGGGGGGCACCGGGGAGCTGTTTTTT
>.|TRBD1|TRBJ2-7|TRBV5-4
CASSLSFVRSPGQSSYEQYF
TGTGCCAGCAGCTTGAGTTTTGTGAGATCCCCGGGACAGAGCTCCTACGAGCAGTACTTC
>few|.|TRBJ1-6|TRBV4-3
CASSQERGSHNSPLHF
TGCGCCAGCAGCCAAGAAAGAGGCAGCCATAATTCACCCCTCCACTTT
>.|.|TRBJ2-1|TRBV27
CASSPDTDPYEQFF
TGTGCCAGCAGTCCGGACACTGACCCATATGAGCAGTTCTTC
>.|.|TRBJ2-7|TRBV5-8
CASSSPTLTYEQYF
TGTGCCAGCAGCTCCCCGACTCTTACCTACGAGCAGTACTTC
>.|TRBD2|TRBJ2-2|TRBV4-2
CASSQGGGRAPGGGELFF
TGTGCCAGCAGCCAAGGGGGCGGGAGGGCCCCGGGGGGCGGGGAGCTGTTTTTT
>.|.|TRBJ2-7|TRBV5-4
CASSFRTSEQYF
TGTGCCAGCAGCTTTCGGACATCCGAGCAGTACTTC
>.|.|TRBJ1-1|TRBV27
CASSSGVGGRRLTEAFF
TGTGCCAGCAGTTCCGGAGTCGGGGGGAGACGCCTCACTGAAGCTTTCTTT
>.|TRBD2|TRBJ2-7|TRBV27
CASSSVPGLASKGQYF
TGTGCCAGCAGTTCAGTTCCGGGACTAGCTTCTAAGGGGCAGTACTTC
>.|TRBD2|TRBJ2-5|TRBV5-6
CASSFGLAVRETQYF
TGTGCCAGCAGCTTTGGACTAGCGGTTCGGGAGACCCAGTACTTC
>.|TRBD2|TRBJ2-2|TRBV4-1
CASSQGGLAGVIIRAGELFF
TGCGCCAGCAGCCAAGGGGGACTAGCGGGAGTTATAATTAGGGCCGGGGAGCTGTTTTTT
>.|.|TRBJ1-5|TRBV6-7
CASSYSSGNQPQHF
TGTGCCAGCAGTTACTCGAGTGGCAATCAGCCCCAGCATTTT
>.|.|TRBJ2-2|TRBV4-3
CASSQRLFVQVGELFF
TGCGCCAGCAGCCAAAGACTGTTCGTACAGGTCGGGGAGCTGTTTTTT
>.|TRBD2|TRBJ2-1|TRBV27
CASSSPPGLAYYNEQFF
TGTGCCAGCAGTTCCCCCCCCGGACTAGCTTACTACAATGAGCAGTTCTTC
>.|TRBD2|TRBJ2-4|TRBV29-1
CSVELAGEKNIQYF
TGCAGCGTTGAACTAGCGGGGGAAAAAAACATTCAGTACTTC
>once|TRBD2|TRBJ2-7|TRBV15
CATSREAGVPDEQYF
TGTGCCACCAGCAGAGAGGCGGGAGTCCCCGACGAGCAGTACTTC
>.|.|TRBJ2-7|TRBV25-1
CASTQAGTQYF
TGTGCCAGCACCCAGGCGGGGACGCAGTACTTC
>few|TRBD2|TRBJ2-1|TRBV4-2
CASSRAGGPLREQFF
TGTGCCAGCAGCCGTGCGGGAGGGCCTCTACGTGAGCAGTTCTTC
>.|TRBD1|TRBJ1-3|TRBV5-1
CASSFSGQRNTIYF
TGCGCCAGCAGTTTTTCGGGACAGCGAAACACCATATATTTT
>.|.|TRBJ1-2|TRBV4-3
CASSQDDQPHLRPTPNYGYTF
TGCGCCAGCAGCCAAGATGACCAACCTCACCTCAGGCCGACCCCTAACTATGGCTACACCTTC
>.|TRBD2|TRBJ2-5|TRBV5-6
CASSSFQTSSQYF
TGTGCCAGCAGCTCTTTCCAGACTAGCTCCCAGTACTTC
>few|TRBD2|TRBJ2-1|TRBV4-3
CASSQVRAGESYNEQFF
TGCGCCAGCAGCCAAGTCCGAGCGGGAGAATCCTACAATGAGCAGTTCTTC
>.|TRBD1|TRBJ2-7|TRBV25-1
CASTDPGQLYEQYF
TGTGCCAGCACCGATCCGGGACAGCTCTACGAGCAGTACTTC
>few|.|TRBJ1-1|TRBV5-6
CASSSGWDTEAFF
TGTGCCAGCAGCTCCGGGTGGGACACTGAAGCTTTCTTT